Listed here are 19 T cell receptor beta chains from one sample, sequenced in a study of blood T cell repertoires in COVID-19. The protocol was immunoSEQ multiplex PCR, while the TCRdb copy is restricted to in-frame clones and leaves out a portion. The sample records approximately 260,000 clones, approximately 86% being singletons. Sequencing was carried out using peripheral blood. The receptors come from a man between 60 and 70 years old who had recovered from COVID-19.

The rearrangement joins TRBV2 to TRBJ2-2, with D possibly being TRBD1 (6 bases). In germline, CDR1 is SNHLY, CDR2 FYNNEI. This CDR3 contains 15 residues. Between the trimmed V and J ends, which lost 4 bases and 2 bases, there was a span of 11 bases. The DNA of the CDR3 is TGTGCCAGCAGTGTCGTACAGGGCAACACCGGGGAGCTGTTTTTT. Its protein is CASSVVQGNTGELFF. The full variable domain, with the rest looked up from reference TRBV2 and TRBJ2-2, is EPEVTQTPSHQVTQMGQEVILRCVPISNHLYFYWYRQILGQKVEFLVSFYNNEISEKSEIFDDQFSVERPDGSNFTLKIRSTKLEDSAMYFCASSVVQGNTGELFFGEGSRLTVL.

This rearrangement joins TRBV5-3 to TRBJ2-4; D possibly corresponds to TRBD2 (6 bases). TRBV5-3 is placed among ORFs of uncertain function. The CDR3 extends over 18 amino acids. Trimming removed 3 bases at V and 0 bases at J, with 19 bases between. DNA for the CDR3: TGTGCCAGAAGCTCATCGGGGACTGAGCTGTTAGCCAAAAACATTCAGTACTTC. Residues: CARSSSGTELLAKNIQYF.

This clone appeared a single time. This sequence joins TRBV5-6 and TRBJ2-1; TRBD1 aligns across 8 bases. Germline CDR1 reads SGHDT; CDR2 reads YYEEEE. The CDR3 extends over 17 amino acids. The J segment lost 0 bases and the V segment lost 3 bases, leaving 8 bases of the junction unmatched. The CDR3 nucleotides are TGTGCCAGCAGCTCAGCGACAGGGGCCGCCTCCTACAATGAGCAGTTCTTC. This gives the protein CASSSATGAASYNEQFF.

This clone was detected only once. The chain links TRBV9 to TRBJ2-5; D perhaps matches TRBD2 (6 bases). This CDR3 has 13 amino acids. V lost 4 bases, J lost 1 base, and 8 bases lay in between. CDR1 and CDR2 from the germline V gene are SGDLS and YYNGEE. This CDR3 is CASSSAGQETQYF. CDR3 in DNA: TGTGCCAGCAGCTCAGCGGGCCAAGAGACCCAGTACTTC. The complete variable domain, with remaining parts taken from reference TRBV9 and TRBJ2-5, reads DSGVTQTPKHLITATGQRVTLRCSPRSGDLSVYWYQQSLDQGLQFLIQYYNGEERAKGNILERFSAQQFPDLHSELNLSSLELGDSALYFCASSSAGQETQYFGPGTRLLVL.

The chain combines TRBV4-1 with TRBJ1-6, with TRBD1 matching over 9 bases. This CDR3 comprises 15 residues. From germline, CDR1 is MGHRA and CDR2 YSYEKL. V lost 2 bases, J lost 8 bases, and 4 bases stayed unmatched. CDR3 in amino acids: CASSQLGDRDSPLHF. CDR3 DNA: TGCGCCAGCAGCCAACTGGGGGACAGGGATTCACCCCTCCACTTT.

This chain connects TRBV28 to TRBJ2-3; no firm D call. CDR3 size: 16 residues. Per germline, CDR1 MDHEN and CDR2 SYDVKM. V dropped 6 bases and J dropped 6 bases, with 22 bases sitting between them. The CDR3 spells CASSPSPSFWSDTQYF. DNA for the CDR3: TGTGCCAGCAGCCCCTCTCCCAGCTTCTGGAGTGATACGCAGTATTTT.

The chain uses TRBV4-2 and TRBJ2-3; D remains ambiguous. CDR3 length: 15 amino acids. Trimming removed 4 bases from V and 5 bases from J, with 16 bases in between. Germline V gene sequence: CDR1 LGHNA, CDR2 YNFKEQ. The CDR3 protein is CASSPTPVNGDTQYF. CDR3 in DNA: TGTGCCAGCAGCCCTACGCCGGTGAACGGAGATACGCAGTATTTT.

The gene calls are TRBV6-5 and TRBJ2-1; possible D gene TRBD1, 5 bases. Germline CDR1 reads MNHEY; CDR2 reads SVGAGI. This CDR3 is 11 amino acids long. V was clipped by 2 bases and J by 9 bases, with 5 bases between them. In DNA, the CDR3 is TGTGCCAGCAGTTACAGGGGTGAGCAGTTCTTC. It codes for CASSYRGEQFF.

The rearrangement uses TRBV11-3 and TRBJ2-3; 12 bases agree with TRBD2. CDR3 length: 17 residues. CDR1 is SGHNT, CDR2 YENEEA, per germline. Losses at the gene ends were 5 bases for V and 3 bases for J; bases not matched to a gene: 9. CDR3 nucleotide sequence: TGTGCCAGCAGCCTCGGACTAGCGGGGCAACAAACAGATACGCAGTATTTT. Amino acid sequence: CASSLGLAGQQTDTQYF. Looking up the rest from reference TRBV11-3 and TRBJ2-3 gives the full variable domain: EAGVVQSPRYKIIEKKQPVAFWCNPISGHNTLYWYLQNLGQGPELLIRYENEEAVDDSQLPKDRFSAERLKGVDSTLKIQPAELGDSAVYLCASSLGLAGQQTDTQYFGPGTRLTVL.

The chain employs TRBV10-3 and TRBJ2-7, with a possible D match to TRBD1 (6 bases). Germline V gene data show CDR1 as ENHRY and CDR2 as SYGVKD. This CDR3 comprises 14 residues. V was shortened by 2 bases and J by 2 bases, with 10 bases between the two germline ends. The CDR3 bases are TGTGCCATCAGTGAGCGGCAGGGGCCCTACGAGCAGTACGTC. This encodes CAISERQGPYEQYV.

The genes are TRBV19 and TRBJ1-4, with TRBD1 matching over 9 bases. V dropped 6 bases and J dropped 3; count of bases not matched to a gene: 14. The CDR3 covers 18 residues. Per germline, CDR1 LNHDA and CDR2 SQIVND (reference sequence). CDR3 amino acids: CASSPFRDRVIANEKLFF. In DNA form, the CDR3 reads TGTGCCAGTAGCCCCTTCCGGGACAGGGTGATAGCTAATGAAAAACTGTTTTTT.

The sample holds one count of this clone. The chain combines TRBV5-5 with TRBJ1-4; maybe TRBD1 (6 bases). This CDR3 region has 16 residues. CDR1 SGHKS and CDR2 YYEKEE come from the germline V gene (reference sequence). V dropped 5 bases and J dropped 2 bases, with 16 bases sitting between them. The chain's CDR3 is CASRRRIQGTNEKLFF. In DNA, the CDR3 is TGTGCCAGCAGGCGCAGGATCCAGGGGACTAATGAAAAACTGTTTTTT.

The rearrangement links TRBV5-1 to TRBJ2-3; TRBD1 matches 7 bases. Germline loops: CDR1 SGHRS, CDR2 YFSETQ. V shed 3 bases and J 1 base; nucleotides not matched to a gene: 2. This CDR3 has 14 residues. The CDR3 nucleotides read TGCGCCAGCAGCTACGACAGGGGCACAGATACGCAGTATTTT. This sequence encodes CASSYDRGTDTQYF.

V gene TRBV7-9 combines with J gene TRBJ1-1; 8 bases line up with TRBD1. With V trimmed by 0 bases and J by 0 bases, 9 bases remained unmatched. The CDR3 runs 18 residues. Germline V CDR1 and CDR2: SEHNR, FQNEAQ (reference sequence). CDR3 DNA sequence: TGTGCCAGCAGCTTAGCAGCGCAGGGGGCCAGTGTGAACACTGAAGCTTTCTTT. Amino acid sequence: CASSLAAQGASVNTEAFF.

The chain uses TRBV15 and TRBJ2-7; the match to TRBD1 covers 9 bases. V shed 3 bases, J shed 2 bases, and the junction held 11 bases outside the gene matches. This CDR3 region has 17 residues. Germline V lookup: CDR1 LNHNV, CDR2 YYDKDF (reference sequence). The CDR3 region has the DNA TGTGCCACCAGCAGTAACAGGGGGCGCCTGACAGCCTACGAGCAGTACTTC. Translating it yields CATSSNRGRLTAYEQYF.

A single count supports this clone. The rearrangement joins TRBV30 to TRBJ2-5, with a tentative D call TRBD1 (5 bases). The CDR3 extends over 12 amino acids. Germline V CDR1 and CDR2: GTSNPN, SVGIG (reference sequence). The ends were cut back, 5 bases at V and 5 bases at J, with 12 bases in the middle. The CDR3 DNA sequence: TGTGCCTGGGCCACAGGAAGTGAGACCCAGTACTTC. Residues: CAWATGSETQYF.

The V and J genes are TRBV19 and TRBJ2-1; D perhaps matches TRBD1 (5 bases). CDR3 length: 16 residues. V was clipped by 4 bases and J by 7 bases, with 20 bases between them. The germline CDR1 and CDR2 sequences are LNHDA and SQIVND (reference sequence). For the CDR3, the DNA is TGTGCCAGTAGTACCATCTACCTCAGGGTACGGAATGAGCAGTTCTTC. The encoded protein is CASSTIYLRVRNEQFF.

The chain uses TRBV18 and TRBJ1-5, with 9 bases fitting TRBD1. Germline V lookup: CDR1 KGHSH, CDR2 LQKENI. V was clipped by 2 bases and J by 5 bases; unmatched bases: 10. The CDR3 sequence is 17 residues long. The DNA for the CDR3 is TGTGCCAGCTCACCATCTAATTTAGGGACAGGGTATCAGCCCCAGCATTTT. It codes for CASSPSNLGTGYQPQHF.

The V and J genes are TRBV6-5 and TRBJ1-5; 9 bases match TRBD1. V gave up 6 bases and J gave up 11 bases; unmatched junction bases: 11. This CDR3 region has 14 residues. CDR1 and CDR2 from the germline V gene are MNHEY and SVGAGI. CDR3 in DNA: TGTGCCAGCAGCGTGGACAGGGGATCTAGAACCCAGCATTTT. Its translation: CASSVDRGSRTQHF.